Here is one T cell receptor (beta chain) with its context. Its cognate antigen is unknown. These data originate in a study of T cells in Graves' hyperthyroidism and ophthalmopathy. Findings and limits, study-wide: Blood also held most thyroid clonotypes expanded beyond 0.001. The model identified upcoming ophthalmopathy a median approximately six months ahead of onset.

This CDR3 is built from 14 residues. Trimming stripped 2 bases from V and 4 bases from J, with 11 bases between. The V gene's germline CDR1 is MNHEY and CDR2 SMNVEV (reference sequence). Exclusion of patients followed from uncontrolled infection, other autoimmune disease, pregnancy or lactation. On the basis of clinical symptoms, serum thyroxine and TRAb, thyroid ultrasound and orbital computed tomography, diagnoses were made. From RNA transcripts, TCR beta CDR3 regions were amplified. The study used the HTBI primer set for a first-round RT-PCR of the TCR CDR3. Via MiXCR, TCRdb re-called the multiplex PCR reads, giving one row per CDR3 protein. The sample shows 450,000 to 700,000 distinct CDR3 sequences, about half of them seen only once.

The sequenced material came from peripheral blood or thyroid tissue (not recorded which). The receptor was derived from a woman in her late teens or twenties with Graves' hyperthyroidism. The rearrangement uses TRBV27 and TRBJ2-5; tentative D call: TRBD1 (6 bases). The CDR3 nucleotides read TGTGCCAGCAGTTTACAGGGGACGGGAGAGACCCAGTACTTC. Translating gives CASSLQGTGETQYF.